These 7 T cell receptor beta chains share one sample of origin, sequenced in a study of cytomegalovirus exposure and HLA in healthy donors. Primers: 60 Vbeta forward and 13 Jbeta reverse. Sequencing used immunoSEQ multiplex PCR; TCRdb keeps in-frame clones, though not all of them. The sample holds 150,000 or so clones; 75% to 80% are singletons and the top ten take under 3%. Input material: PBMCs. Receptor source: a man aged 35 to 55 in good health and CMV-seropositive.

The V call is TRBV6-5, the J call TRBJ1-1; D perhaps matches TRBD1 (6 bases). Germline V gene data show CDR1 as MNHEY and CDR2 as SVGAGI. The CDR3 totals 15 residues. The V end was cut by 5 bases, the J end by 1 base, with 14 bases between. Written as DNA, the CDR3 is TGTGCCAGCAGTCCAGGCCGGACAGCGAACACTGAAGCTTTCTTT. Its protein is CASSPGRTANTEAFF.

The chain employs TRBV6-1 and TRBJ1-2; maybe TRBD1 (5 bases). CDR3 length equals 16 residues. Looked up from germline, CDR1 is MNHNS and CDR2 is SASEGT. Trimming pared 0 bases from V and 5 bases from J, leaving 16 bases between. This CDR3 reads CASSEAGPFGGYGYTF. DNA for the CDR3: TGTGCCAGCAGTGAAGCCGGCCCGTTCGGGGGGTATGGCTACACCTTC.

There are a few counts of this clone. The chain recombines TRBV5-1 with TRBJ2-7, with D unclear. In germline, CDR1 is SGHRS, CDR2 YFSETQ. Trimming removed 0 bases at V and 5 bases at J, with 12 bases between. The CDR3 consists of 14 residues. CDR3 DNA sequence: TGCGCCAGCAGCTTGGGCGGCCCGAAGGACGAGCAGTACTTC. Amino acid sequence: CASSLGGPKDEQYF.

The CDR3 nucleotides are TGTGCCAGCAGCCAAGAGGGGACAGCAAGCTTGAACACTGAAGCTTTCTTT. This sequence encodes CASSQEGTASLNTEAFF. The chain recombines TRBV14 with TRBJ1-1, with 7 bases lining up with TRBD1. The CDR3 covers 17 residues. V lost 0 bases, J lost 0 bases, and 7 bases stayed unmatched. Germline V gene lookup returns CDR1 SGHDN and CDR2 FVKESK.

The rearrangement uses TRBV19 and TRBJ2-2; D might be TRBD2 (6 bases). Germline-derived CDR1 and CDR2 are LNHDA and SQIVND (reference sequence). The germline V and J ends were trimmed by 7 bases and 6 bases, with 21 bases remaining between them. The CDR3 covers 16 residues. CDR3 nucleotides: TGTGCCAGTATGGGAGGTGAAGTAGTATCGTCCGGGGAGCTGTTTTTT. Translating gives CASMGGEVVSSGELFF.

V usage is TRBV9 and J usage is TRBJ1-2; 8 nucleotides agree with TRBD1. The CDR3 runs 14 residues. The germline CDR1 and CDR2 sequences are SGDLS and YYNGEE. The J segment lost 1 base and the V segment lost 4 bases, leaving 3 bases of the junction unmatched. CDR3 residues: CASSPGQGNYGYTF. CDR3 DNA sequence: TGTGCCAGCAGCCCCGGACAGGGTAACTATGGCTACACCTTC.

The rearrangement joins TRBV28 to TRBJ1-3; TRBD1 matches 7 bases. Looked up from germline, CDR1 is MDHEN and CDR2 is SYDVKM. V shed 4 bases, J shed 4 bases, and the junction held 7 bases outside the gene matches. The CDR3 totals 15 residues. CDR3 nucleotides: TGTGCCAGCAGTTCAGGGGGTTCGAGAGGAAACACCATATATTTT. Protein sequence: CASSSGGSRGNTIYF.